Reported below is one T cell receptor beta chain. Template switching introduced a universal primer site, and the cDNA bore unique molecular identifiers. MiXCR was run by TCRdb on the 5' RACE reads, yielding one entry per CDR3 protein. Here the sample spans 1.5 million to 2 million distinct CDR3 sequences, 32% being singletons. CDR3 length equals 16 residues. V dropped 5 bases and J dropped 6; count of bases not matched to a gene: 10. Germline V CDR1 and CDR2: KGHSH, LQKENI. These data are taken from a study of identical twins. The sequencing input was cord blood. This TCR was recovered from a newborn girl in good health. The rearrangement uses TRBV18 and TRBJ2-2, with 9 bases that match TRBD1. CDR3 bases: TGTGCCAGCTCAGCCCGGGACAGGGCGTTTGCCGGGGAGCTGTTTTTT. Translated: CASSARDRAFAGELFF.